This paragraph reports one T cell receptor beta chain. Its specificity is unknown. Per the germline V gene, CDR1 is KGHSH and CDR2 is LQKENI. Trimming removed 1 base from V and 3 bases from J; junction bases left unmatched: 3. The CDR3 runs 15 residues. Sequenced by immunoSEQ multiplex PCR; TCRdb stores in-frame clones only, minus some. The top ten hold more than 1.5% of the sample, which has about 200,000 clones, around 87% seen once. The source of the sample is a study of cytomegalovirus exposure and HLA in healthy donors. Study-wide background: Later, an analysis reported that the 130 or so validation repertoires had used the same platform as the approximately 680 first-cohort repertoires. Study conclusions and caveats: The authors enumerated roughly 180 TCR beta chains as linked to cytomegalovirus.

Sequencing was carried out using PBMCs. The chain carries TRBV18 and TRBJ2-5; 9 nucleotides agree with TRBD1. The receptor was derived from a young woman in good health and CMV-seropositive. CDR3 nucleotides: TGTGCCAGCTCACCACTGACAGGGGGGGAAGAGACCCAGTACTTC. It encodes CASSPLTGGEETQYF.